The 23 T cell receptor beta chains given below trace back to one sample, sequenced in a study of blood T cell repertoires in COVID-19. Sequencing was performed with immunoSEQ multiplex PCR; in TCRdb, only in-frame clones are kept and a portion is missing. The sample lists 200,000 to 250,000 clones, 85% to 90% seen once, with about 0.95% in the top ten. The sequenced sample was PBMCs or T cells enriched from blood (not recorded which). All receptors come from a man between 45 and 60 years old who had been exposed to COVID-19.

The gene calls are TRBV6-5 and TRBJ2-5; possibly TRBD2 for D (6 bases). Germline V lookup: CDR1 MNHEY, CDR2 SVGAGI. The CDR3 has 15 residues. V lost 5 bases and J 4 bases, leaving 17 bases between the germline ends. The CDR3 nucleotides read TGTGCCAGCAGTCCTGGGACGGGAGTAAGAGAGACCCAGTACTTC. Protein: CASSPGTGVRETQYF.

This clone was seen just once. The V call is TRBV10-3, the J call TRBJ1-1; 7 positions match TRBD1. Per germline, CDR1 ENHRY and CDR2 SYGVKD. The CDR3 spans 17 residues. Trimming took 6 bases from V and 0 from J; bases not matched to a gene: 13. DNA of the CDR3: TGTGCCATCAGCCAAGGGGGCAGGGGGTTCTTGAACACTGAAGCTTTCTTT. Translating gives CAISQGGRGFLNTEAFF.

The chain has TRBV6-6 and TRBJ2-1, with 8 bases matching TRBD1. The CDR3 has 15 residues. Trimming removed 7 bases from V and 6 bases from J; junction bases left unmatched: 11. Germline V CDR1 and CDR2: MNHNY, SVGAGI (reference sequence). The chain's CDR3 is CASNQQGVAINEQFF. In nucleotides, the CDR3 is TGTGCCAGCAATCAACAGGGGGTTGCAATCAATGAGCAGTTCTTC.

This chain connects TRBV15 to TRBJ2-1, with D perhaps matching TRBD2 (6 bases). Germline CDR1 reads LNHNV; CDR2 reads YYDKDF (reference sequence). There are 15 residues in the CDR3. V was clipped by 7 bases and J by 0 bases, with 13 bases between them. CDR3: CATTELGGSYNEQFF. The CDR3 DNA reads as TGTGCCACCACCGAGTTGGGAGGCTCCTACAATGAGCAGTTCTTC.

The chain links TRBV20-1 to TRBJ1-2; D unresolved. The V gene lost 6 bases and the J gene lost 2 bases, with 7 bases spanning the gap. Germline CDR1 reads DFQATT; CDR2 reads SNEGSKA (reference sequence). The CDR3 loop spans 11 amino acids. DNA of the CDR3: TGCAGTGCCCTAGAAAACTATGGCTACACCTTC. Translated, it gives CSALENYGYTF.

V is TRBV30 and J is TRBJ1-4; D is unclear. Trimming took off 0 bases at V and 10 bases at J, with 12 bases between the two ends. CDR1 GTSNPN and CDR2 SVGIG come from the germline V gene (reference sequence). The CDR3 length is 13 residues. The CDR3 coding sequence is TGTGCCTGGAGTGTGGAGGGAGAGGGAAAACTGTTTTTT. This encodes CAWSVEGEGKLFF.

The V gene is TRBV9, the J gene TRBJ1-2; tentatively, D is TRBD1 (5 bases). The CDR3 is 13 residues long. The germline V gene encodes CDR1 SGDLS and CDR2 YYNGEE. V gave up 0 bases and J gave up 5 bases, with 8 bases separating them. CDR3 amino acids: CASSVGGFYGYTF. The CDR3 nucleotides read TGTGCCAGCAGCGTAGGGGGCTTTTATGGCTACACCTTC.

CDR3 sequence: CASSQGGRVGEQYF. The CDR3 nucleotides read TGTGCCAGCAGCCAAGGGGGCAGGGTGGGCGAGCAGTACTTC. The V call is TRBV4-2, the J call TRBJ2-7, with D tentatively TRBD1 (5 bases). The V gene's germline CDR1 is LGHNA and CDR2 YNFKEQ. Trimming cost V 1 base and J 6 bases, with 13 bases left between them. This CDR3 is 14 amino acids long.

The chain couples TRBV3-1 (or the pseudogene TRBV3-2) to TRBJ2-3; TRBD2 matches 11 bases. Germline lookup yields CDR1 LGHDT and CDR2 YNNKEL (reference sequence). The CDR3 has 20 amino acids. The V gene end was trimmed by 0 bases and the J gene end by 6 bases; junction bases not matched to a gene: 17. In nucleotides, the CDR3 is TGTGCCAGCAGCCAAGATTTTAGCGGGAGGGCCACCCTAACGAAGGATACGCAGTATTTT. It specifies CASSQDFSGRATLTKDTQYF.

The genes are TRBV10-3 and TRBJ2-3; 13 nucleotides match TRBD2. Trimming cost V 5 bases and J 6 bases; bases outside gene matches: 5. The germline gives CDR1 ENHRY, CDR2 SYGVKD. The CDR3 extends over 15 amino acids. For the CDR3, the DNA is TGTGCCATCAGTACGACTAGCGGGGGGACTGATACGCAGTATTTT. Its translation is CAISTTSGGTDTQYF.

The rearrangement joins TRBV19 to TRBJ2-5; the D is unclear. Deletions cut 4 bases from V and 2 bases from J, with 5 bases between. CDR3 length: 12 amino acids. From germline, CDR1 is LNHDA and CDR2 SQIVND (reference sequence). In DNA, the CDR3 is TGTGCCAGTAGTAACTGGCAAGAGACCCAGTACTTC. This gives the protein CASSNWQETQYF. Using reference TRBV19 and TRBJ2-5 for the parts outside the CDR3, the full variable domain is DGGITQSPKYLFRKEGQNVTLSCEQNLNHDAMYWYRQDPGQGLRLIYYSQIVNDFQKGDIAEGYSVSREKKESFPLTVTSAQKNPTAFYLCASSNWQETQYFGPGTRLLVL.

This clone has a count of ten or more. CDR3 bases: TGTGCCTGGAGTTATACAGGGGAGCAGTTCTTC. Protein product: CAWSYTGEQFF. The J gene is TRBJ2-1, the V gene TRBV30; TRBD1 is a possible D gene (6 bases). The CDR3 totals 11 residues. Germline CDR1 reads GTSNPN; CDR2 reads SVGIG (reference sequence). The germline V and J ends were trimmed by 2 bases and 10 bases, with 9 bases remaining between them.

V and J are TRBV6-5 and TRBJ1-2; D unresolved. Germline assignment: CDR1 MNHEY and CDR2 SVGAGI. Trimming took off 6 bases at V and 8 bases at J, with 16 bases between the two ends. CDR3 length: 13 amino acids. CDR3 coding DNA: TGTGCCAGCAGAACAACGGATGACGGGGGCTACACCTTC. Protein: CASRTTDDGGYTF.

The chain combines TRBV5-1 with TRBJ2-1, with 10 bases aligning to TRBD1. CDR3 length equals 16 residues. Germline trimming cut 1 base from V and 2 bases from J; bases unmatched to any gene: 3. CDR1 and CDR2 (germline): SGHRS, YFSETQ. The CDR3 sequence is CASSLLGQGPYNEQFF. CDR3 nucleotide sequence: TGCGCCAGCAGCTTGCTGGGACAGGGGCCCTACAATGAGCAGTTCTTC.

This CDR3 reads CASSEVWEGGRETQYF. CDR3 DNA: TGTGCCAGCAGTGAAGTCTGGGAGGGGGGTAGAGAGACCCAGTACTTC. The chain has TRBV6-1 and TRBJ2-5; TRBD2 might be the D (7 bases). V lost 1 base and J 4 bases, leaving 16 bases between the germline ends. The germline CDR1 and CDR2 sequences are MNHNS and SASEGT. This CDR3 is 16 amino acids long.

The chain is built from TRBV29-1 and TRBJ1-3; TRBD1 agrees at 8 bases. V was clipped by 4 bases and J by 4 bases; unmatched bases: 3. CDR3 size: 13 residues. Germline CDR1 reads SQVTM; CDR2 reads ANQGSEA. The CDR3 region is CSVGTGLGNTIYF. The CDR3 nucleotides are TGCAGCGTTGGGACAGGGCTCGGAAACACCATATATTTT.

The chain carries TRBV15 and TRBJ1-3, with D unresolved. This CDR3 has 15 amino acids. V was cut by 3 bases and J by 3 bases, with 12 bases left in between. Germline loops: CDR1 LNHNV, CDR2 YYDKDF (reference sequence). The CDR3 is CATSSAWASGNTIYF. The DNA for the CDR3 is TGTGCCACCAGCAGTGCGTGGGCAAGTGGAAACACCATATATTTT.

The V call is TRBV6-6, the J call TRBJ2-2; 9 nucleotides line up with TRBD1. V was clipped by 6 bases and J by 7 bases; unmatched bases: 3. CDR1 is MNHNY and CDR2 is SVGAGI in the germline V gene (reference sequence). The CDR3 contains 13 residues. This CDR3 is CASRQGAVGELFF. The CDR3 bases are TGTGCCAGCAGACAGGGGGCAGTCGGGGAGCTGTTTTTT.

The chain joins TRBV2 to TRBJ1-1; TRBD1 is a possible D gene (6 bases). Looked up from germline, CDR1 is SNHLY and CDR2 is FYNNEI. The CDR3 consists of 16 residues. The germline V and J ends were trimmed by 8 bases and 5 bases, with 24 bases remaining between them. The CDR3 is CASLLEGDWDGTEAFF. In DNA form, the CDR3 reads TGTGCCAGCTTATTAGAGGGGGATTGGGATGGGACTGAAGCTTTCTTT.

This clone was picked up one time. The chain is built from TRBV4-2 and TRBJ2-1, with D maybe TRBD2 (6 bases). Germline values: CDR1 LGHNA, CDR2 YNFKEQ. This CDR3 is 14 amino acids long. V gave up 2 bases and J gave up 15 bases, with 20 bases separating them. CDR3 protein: CASSQTGDSAIWFF. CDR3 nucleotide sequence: TGTGCCAGCAGCCAAACCGGGGACTCCGCGATTTGGTTCTTC.

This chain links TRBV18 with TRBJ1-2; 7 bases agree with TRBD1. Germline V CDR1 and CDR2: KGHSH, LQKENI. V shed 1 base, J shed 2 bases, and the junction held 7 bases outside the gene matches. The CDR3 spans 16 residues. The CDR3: CASSPLPTGPNYGYTF. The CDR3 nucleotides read TGTGCCAGCTCACCACTCCCGACAGGGCCAAACTATGGCTACACCTTC.

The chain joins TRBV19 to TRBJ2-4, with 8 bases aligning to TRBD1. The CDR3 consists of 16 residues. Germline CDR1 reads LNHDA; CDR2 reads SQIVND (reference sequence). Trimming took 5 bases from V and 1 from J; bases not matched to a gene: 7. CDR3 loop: CASSPGGVRAKNIQYF. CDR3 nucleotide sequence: TGTGCCAGTAGTCCAGGGGGCGTCAGGGCCAAAAACATTCAGTACTTC.

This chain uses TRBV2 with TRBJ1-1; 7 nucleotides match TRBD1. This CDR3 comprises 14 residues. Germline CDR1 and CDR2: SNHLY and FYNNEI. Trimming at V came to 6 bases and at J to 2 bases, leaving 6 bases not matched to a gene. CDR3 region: CASSLRGGNTEAFF. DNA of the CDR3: TGTGCCAGCAGCCTAAGAGGGGGCAACACTGAAGCTTTCTTT.